This is a list of T cell receptor beta chains from one sample in a study of T cell changes during pregnancy in multiple sclerosis. Sequenced by immunoSEQ multiplex PCR; TCRdb stores in-frame clones only, minus some. The table includes under 35,000 clones, roughly 84% detected once. Material: CD8+ T cells from peripheral blood mononuclear cells, obtained after pregnancy. The receptor set was obtained from a female donor with multiple sclerosis, enrolled in a pregnancy study. The CDR3 runs from the conserved cysteine through the conserved F or W. The D gene is left open where the match is weak. Size is stated for part of the rows, as once, few or many counts, or as a class when the clone is expanded.

V gene	J gene	clone size	D gene	CDR3 DNA	CDR3 protein
TRBV30	TRBJ1-2	.	.	TGTGCCTGGAAAAAAAACAGGGAATATCTCTATGGCTACACCTTC	CAWKKNREYLYGYTF
TRBV6-5	TRBJ1-2	once	.	TGTGCCAGCAGCCCAACAGGAATCTATGGCTACACCTTC	CASSPTGIYGYTF
TRBV9	TRBJ1-2	.	.	TGTGCCAGCAGCCCCCGGGACAATTATGGCTACACCTTC	CASSPRDNYGYTF
TRBV7-5	TRBJ2-7	.	.	TGTGCCAGAAGCTTAGCACAGGCAACCTACGAGCAGTACTTC	CARSLAQATYEQYF
TRBV4-3	TRBJ1-2	.	TRBD1	TGCGCCAGCAGCCAAGAAGGGACAGGGGGCCATGGCTACACCTTC	CASSQEGTGGHGYTF
TRBV27	TRBJ2-7	few	TRBD2	TGTGCCAGCAAGGTAGCGGGGGGGCGGGCCTACGAGCAGTACTTC	CASKVAGGRAYEQYF
TRBV9	TRBJ1-1	.	.	TGTGCCAGCAGCGGTGGGGGGGGCACTGAAGCTTTCTTT	CASSGGGGTEAFF
TRBV4-2	TRBJ2-1	.	TRBD2	TGTGCCAGCAGCCAAGATCGGTATGCGCGGGGGTACTACAATGAGCAGTTCTTC	CASSQDRYARGYYNEQFF
TRBV21-1	TRBJ1-1	.	.	TGTGCCAGCAGCCGGGACAGGAGAGCTTTCTTT	CASSRDRRAFF
TRBV5-4	TRBJ2-7	.	TRBD1	TGTGCCAGCAGCACGAACCAAGGGACAGGGAGTTCCTACGAGCAGTACTTC	CASSTNQGTGSSYEQYF
TRBV19	TRBJ1-1	.	TRBD1	TGTGCCAGTAGTTTTTTAGGACAGGGAGACACTGAAGCTTTCTTT	CASSFLGQGDTEAFF
TRBV6-1	TRBJ1-1	few	.	TGTGCCAGCAGTTCCATCCTGAACACTGAAGCTTTCTTT	CASSSILNTEAFF
TRBV6-1	TRBJ2-1	.	.	TGTGCCAGCACCAAAAGGGGCGATGAGCAGTTCTTC	CASTKRGDEQFF
TRBV28	TRBJ2-7	once	TRBD2	TGTGCCAGCAGTTTATTGGGCGGGGGAGGCGAGCAGTACTTC	CASSLLGGGGEQYF
TRBV6-5	TRBJ1-1	.	.	TGTGCCAGCAGTGCCCTACAGGAGAACACTGAAGCTTTCTTT	CASSALQENTEAFF
TRBV6-1	TRBJ2-1	many	TRBD2	TGTGCCAGCAGTAAGACTAGCGGTTCCTACAATGAGCAGTTCTTC	CASSKTSGSYNEQFF
TRBV9	TRBJ2-7	many	.	TGTGCCAGCAGCCCCCGGTTTGAGGGACTCACCTACGAGCAGTACTTC	CASSPRFEGLTYEQYF
TRBV6-1	TRBJ1-4	.	.	TGTGCCAGCAGTGAAGGCATTTCAAACGGAAAACTGTTTTTT	CASSEGISNGKLFF
TRBV7-2	TRBJ2-7	.	.	TGTGCCAGCAGCTTAGGTAACTCCTACGAGCAGTACTTC	CASSLGNSYEQYF
TRBV6-4	TRBJ2-3	.	TRBD1	TGTGCCAGCAGTGTCACACAGGGGGCCACAGATACGCAGTATTTT	CASSVTQGATDTQYF
TRBV29-1	TRBJ1-3	.	.	TGCAGCGTTGAAGATCCGGAGGGTCCTTCTGGAAACACCATATATTTT	CSVEDPEGPSGNTIYF
TRBV6-5	TRBJ1-1	.	TRBD1	TGTGCCAGCAGTTACCTTCCGGCGACAGGGTCGGCTTTCTTT	CASSYLPATGSAFF
TRBV15	TRBJ1-5	.	.	TGTGCCACCAGCACAGACCGCACCGGGTTTCAGCCCCAGCATTTT	CATSTDRTGFQPQHF
TRBV4-2	TRBJ2-2	once	.	TGTGCCAGCAGCCAAGAACTAGTGGGGGAGCTGTTTTTT	CASSQELVGELFF
TRBV9	TRBJ1-1	.	TRBD1	TGTGCCAGCGGGACAGGCAACCTGAACACTGAAGCTTTCTTT	CASGTGNLNTEAFF
TRBV2	TRBJ1-1	once	.	TGTGCCAGCAAAGAGGGCGGCACTGAAGCTTTCTTT	CASKEGGTEAFF
TRBV4-1	TRBJ2-7	.	.	TGCGCCAGCAGCCAAGTGCAGGGGTACGAGCAGTACTTC	CASSQVQGYEQYF
TRBV6-4	TRBJ2-3	.	TRBD2	TGTGCCAGCAGTGGAACTAGCGGGGCAGATACGCAGTATTTT	CASSGTSGADTQYF
TRBV2	TRBJ2-3	.	TRBD2	TGTGCCAGCAGTGAATTCGTCCCGGGTAGCGGGGGGTTGACAGATACGCAGTATTTT	CASSEFVPGSGGLTDTQYF
TRBV7-8	TRBJ2-7	few	.	TGTGCCAGCAGCCCCATCCGAGGGTGGGACTCCTACGAGCAGTACTTC	CASSPIRGWDSYEQYF
TRBV29-1	TRBJ1-5	once	TRBD1	TGCAGCGTTGTGGTAGTTGGACAGGGCAATCAGCCCCAGCATTTT	CSVVVVGQGNQPQHF
TRBV4-3	TRBJ1-4	.	.	TGCGCCAGCAGCCAAGATGAGGTTGAAACTAATGAAAAACTGTTTTTT	CASSQDEVETNEKLFF
TRBV27	TRBJ1-1	.	.	TGTGCCAGCAGTCTAGCCCCCTACTCATCCCTGTGGAACACTGAAGCTTTCTTT	CASSLAPYSSLWNTEAFF
TRBV13	TRBJ2-1	.	.	TGTGCCAGCAGCTTATTCGGGCCGGGGGACAATGAGCAGTTCTTC	CASSLFGPGDNEQFF
TRBV15	TRBJ1-2	.	TRBD1	TGTGCCACCAGTATGACAGGGGGGGTGGCTGGCTACACCTTC	CATSMTGGVAGYTF
TRBV5-1	TRBJ1-2	.	TRBD1	TGCGCCAGCAGCTTGGGACAGGGGGCCTATGGCTACACCTTC	CASSLGQGAYGYTF